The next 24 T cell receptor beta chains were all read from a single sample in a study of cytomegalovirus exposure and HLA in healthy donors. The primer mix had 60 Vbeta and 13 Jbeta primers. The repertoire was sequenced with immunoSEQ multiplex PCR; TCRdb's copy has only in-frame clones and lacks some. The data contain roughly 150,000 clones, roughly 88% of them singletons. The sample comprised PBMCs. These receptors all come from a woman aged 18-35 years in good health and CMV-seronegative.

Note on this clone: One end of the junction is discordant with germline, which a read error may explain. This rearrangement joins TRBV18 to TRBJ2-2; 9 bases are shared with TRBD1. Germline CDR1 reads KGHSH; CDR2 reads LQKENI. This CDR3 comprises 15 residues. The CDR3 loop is CASPPGTGRTGELFF. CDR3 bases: TGTGCCAGCCCACCGGGGACAGGGAGAACCGGGGAGCTGTTTTTT.

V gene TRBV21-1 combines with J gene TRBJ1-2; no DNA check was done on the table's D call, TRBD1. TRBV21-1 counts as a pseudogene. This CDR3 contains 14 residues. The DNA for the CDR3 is TGTGCCAGCAGCTTCTGGACAGGGATCTATGGCTACACCTTC. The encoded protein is CASSFWTGIYGYTF.

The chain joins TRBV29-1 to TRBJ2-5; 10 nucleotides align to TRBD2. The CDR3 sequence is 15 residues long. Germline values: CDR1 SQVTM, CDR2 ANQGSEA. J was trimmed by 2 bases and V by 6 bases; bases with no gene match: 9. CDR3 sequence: CSVSLAGGTQETQYF. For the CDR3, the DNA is TGCAGCGTATCCTTAGCGGGGGGAACTCAAGAGACCCAGTACTTC.

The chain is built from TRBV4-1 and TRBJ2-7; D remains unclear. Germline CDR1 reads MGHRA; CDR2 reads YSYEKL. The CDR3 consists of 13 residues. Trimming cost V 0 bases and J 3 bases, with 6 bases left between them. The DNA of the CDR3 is TGCGCCAGCAGCCAAGATCGGTACTACGAGCAGTACTTC. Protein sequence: CASSQDRYYEQYF.

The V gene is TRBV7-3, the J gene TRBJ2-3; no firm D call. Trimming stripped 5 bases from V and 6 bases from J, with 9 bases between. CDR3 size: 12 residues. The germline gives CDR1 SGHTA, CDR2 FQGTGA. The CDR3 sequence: CASSQHGDTQYF. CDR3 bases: TGTGCCAGCAGCCAACACGGGGATACGCAGTATTTT.

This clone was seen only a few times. The chain's CDR3 is CASSDRESTGELFF. The DNA of the CDR3 is TGTGCCAGCAGTGACAGGGAGAGCACCGGGGAGCTGTTTTTT. The chain couples TRBV6-4 to TRBJ2-2; D perhaps matches TRBD2 (5 bases). From germline, CDR1 is MRHNA and CDR2 SNTAGT. The CDR3 is 14 amino acids. V was pared by 2 bases and J by 4 bases, with 8 bases between.

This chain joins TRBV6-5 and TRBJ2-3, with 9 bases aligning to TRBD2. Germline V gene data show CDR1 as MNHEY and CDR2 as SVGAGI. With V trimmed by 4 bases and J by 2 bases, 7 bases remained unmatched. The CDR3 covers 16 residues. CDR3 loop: CASSWLAGADTDTQYF. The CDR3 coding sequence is TGTGCCAGCAGTTGGTTAGCGGGAGCCGACACAGATACGCAGTATTTT.

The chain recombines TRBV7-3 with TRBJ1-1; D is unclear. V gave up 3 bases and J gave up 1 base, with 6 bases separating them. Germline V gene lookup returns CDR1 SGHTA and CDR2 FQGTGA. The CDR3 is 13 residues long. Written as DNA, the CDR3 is TGTGCCAGCAGCTTTAACAAGAACACTGAAGCTTTCTTT. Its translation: CASSFNKNTEAFF.

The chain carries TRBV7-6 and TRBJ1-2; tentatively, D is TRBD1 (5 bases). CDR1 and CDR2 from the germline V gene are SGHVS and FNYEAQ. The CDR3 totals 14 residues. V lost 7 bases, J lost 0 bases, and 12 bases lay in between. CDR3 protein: CASNPQDTNYGYTF. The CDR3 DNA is TGTGCCAGCAACCCCCAGGACACTAACTATGGCTACACCTTC.

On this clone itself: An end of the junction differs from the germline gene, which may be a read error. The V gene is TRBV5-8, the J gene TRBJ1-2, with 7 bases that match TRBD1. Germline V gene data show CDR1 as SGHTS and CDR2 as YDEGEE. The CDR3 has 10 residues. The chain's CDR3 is CASRKGAPGF. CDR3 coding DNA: TGTGCCAGCCGAAAGGGGGCGCCAGGATTC. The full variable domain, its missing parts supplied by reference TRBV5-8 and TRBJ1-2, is EAGVTQSPTHLIKTRGQQATLRCSPISGHTSVYWYQQALGLGLQFLLWYDEGEERNRGNFPPRFSGRQFPNYSSELNVNALELEDSALYLCASRKGAPGFGSGTRLTVV.

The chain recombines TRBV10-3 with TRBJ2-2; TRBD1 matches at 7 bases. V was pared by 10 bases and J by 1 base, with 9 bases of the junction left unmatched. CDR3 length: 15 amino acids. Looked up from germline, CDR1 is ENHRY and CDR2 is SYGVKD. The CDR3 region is CATLERTGNTGELFF. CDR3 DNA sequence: TGTGCCACCTTGGAGCGGACAGGGAACACCGGGGAGCTGTTTTTT.

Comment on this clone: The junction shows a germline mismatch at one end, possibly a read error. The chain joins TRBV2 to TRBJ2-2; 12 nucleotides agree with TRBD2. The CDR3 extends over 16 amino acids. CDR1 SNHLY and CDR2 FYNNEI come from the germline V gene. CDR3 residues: CASTGLAGPNTGEPFF. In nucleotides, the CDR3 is TGTGCCAGCACTGGACTAGCGGGGCCGAACACCGGGGAGCCGTTTTTT.

The chain's CDR3 is CASSFRDRPLSGANVLTF. CDR3 in DNA: TGTGCCAGCAGCTTCCGGGACAGGCCTTTATCTGGGGCCAACGTCCTGACTTTC. This chain joins TRBV7-9 and TRBJ2-6; 8 bases agree with TRBD1. V trimming: 3 bases; J trimming: 1 base; junction bases outside the gene matches: 8. Germline V CDR1 and CDR2: SEHNR, FQNEAQ (reference sequence). This CDR3 region has 18 residues. The full variable domain, in which reference TRBV7-9 and TRBJ2-6 provide the parts outside the CDR3, is DTGVSQNPRHKITKRGQNVTFRCDPISEHNRLYWYRQTLGQGPEFLTYFQNEAQLEKSRLLSDRFSAERPKGSFSTLEIQRTEQGDSAMYLCASSFRDRPLSGANVLTFGAGSRLTVL.

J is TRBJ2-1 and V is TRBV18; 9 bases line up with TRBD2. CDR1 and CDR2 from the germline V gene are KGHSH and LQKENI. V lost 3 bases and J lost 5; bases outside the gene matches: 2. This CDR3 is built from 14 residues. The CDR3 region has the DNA TGTGCCAGCTCACCGGCTAGCGGGGACAATGAGCAGTTCTTC. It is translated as CASSPASGDNEQFF.

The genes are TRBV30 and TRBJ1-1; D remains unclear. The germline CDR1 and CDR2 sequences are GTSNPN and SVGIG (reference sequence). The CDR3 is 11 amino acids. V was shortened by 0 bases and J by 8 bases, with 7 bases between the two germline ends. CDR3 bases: TGTGCCTGGAGTGTACGGAGGGAAGCTTTCTTT. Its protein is CAWSVRREAFF.

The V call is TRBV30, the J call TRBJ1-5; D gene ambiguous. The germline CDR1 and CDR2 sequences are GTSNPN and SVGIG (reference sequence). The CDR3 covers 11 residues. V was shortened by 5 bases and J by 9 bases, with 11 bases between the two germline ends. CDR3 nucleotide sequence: TGTGCCTGGGCTTCCGGCGGGCCCCAGCATTTT. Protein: CAWASGGPQHF. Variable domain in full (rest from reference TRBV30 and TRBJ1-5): SQTIHQWPATLVQPVGSPLSLECTVEGTSNPNLYWYRQAAGRGLQLLFYSVGIGQISSEVPQNLSASRPQDRQFILSSKKLLLSDSGFYLCAWASGGPQHFGDGTRLSIL.

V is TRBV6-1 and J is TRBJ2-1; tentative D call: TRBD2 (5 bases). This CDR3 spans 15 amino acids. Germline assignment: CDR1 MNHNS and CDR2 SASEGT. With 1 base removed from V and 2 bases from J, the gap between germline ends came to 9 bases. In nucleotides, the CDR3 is TGTGCCAGCAGTGAAGAGCTAGCCGCCTACAATGAGCAGTTCTTC. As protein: CASSEELAAYNEQFF.

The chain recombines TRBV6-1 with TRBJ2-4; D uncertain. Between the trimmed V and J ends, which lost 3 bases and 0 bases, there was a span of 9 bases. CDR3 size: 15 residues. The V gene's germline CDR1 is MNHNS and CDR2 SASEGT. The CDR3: CASSETTLAKNIQYF. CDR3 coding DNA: TGTGCCAGCAGTGAGACAACTCTAGCCAAAAACATTCAGTACTTC.

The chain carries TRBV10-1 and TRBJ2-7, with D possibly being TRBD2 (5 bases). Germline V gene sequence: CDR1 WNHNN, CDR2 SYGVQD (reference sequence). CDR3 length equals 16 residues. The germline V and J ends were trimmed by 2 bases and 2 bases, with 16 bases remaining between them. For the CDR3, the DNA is TGCGCCAGCAGTGAGAACGGGGAAGGCAGACCCTACGAGCAGTACTTC. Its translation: CASSENGEGRPYEQYF.

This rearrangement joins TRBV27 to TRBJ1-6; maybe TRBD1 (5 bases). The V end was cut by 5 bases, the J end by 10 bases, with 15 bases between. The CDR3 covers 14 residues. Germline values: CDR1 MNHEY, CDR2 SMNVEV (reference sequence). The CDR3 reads CASSQAGTGSPLHF. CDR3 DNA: TGTGCCAGCAGTCAGGCAGGGACTGGATCACCCCTCCACTTT.

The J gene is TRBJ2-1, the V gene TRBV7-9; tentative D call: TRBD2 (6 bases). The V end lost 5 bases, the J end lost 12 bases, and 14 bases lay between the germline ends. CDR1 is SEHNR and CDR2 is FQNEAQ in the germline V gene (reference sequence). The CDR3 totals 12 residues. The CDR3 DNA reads TGTGCCAGCAGCGCCGAGGAGGGAGGGCAGTTCTTC. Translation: CASSAEEGGQFF.

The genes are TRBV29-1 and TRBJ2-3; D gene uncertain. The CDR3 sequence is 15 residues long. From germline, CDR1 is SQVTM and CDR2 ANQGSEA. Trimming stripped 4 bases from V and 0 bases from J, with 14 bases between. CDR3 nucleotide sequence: TGCAGCGTTGGCGTACTTTTACTTAGCACAGATACGCAGTATTTT. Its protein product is CSVGVLLLSTDTQYF.

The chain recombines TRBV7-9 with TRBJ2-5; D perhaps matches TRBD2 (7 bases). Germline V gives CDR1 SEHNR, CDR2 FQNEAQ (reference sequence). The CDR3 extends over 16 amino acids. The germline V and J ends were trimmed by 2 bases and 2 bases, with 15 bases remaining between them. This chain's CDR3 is CASSLLRRGLQETQYF. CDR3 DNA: TGTGCCAGCAGCTTATTAAGGCGGGGGCTACAAGAGACCCAGTACTTC.

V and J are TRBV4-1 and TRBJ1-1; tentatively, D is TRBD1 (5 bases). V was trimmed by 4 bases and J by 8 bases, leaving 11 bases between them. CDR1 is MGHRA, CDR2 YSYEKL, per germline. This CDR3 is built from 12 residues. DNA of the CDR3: TGCGCCAGCAGCCCTACCGCAGGGGAAGCTTTCTTT. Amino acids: CASSPTAGEAFF.